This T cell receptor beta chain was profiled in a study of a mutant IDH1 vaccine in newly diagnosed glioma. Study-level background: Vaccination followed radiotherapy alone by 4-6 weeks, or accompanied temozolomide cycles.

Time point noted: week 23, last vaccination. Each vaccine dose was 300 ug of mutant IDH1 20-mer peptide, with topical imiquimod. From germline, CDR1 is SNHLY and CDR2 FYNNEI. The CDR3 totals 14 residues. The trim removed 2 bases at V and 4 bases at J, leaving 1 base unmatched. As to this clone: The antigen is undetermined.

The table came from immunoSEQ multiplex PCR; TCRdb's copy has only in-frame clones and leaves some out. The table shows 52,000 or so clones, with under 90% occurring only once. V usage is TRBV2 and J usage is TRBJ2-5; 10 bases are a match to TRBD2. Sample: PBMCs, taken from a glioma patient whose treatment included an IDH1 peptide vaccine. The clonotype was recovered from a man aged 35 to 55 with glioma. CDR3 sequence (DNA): TGTGCCAGCAGTGAAAGACTAGCGGGAGAGACCCAGTACTTC. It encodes CASSERLAGETQYF.